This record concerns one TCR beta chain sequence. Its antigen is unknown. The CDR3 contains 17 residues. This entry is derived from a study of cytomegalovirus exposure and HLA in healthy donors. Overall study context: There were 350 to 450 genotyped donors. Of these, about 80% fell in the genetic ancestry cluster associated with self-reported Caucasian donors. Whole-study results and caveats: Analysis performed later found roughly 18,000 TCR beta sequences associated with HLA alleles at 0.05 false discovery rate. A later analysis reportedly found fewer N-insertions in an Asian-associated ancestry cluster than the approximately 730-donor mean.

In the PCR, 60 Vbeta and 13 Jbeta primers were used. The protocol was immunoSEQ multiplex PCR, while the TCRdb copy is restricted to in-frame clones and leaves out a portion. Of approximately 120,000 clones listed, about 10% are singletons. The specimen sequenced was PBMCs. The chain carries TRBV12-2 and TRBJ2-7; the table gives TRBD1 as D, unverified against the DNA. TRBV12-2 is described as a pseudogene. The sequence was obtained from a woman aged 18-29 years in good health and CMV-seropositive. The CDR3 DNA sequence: TGTGCAAGTCGCTTATCTCCAGGGGGCCTGTCCTCCTACGAGCAGTACTTC. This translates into CASRLSPGGLSSYEQYF.